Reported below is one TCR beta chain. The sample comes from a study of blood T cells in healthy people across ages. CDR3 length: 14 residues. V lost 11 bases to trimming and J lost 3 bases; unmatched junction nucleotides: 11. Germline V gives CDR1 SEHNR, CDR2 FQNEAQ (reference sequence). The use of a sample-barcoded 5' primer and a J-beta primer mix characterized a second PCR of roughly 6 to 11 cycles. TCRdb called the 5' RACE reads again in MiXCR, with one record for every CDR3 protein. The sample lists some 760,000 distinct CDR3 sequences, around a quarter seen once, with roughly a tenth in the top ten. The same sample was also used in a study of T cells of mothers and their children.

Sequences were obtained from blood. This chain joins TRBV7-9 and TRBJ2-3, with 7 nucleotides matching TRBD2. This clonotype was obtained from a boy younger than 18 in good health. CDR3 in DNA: TGTGCCTTCCCGTCGACTAGCCGGACAGATACGCAGTATTTT. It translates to CAFPSTSRTDTQYF.